This TCR beta chain was sequenced for a study of blood T cell repertoires in COVID-19. Background on the study: Samples representing acute and convalescent COVID-19 were sourced from the United States, Italy and Spain. PBMCs, B-cell-depleted T cells, or T cells were the source of the cDNA or gDNA that made up the material.

There are 15 residues in the CDR3. V lost 7 bases to trimming and J lost 2 bases; unmatched junction nucleotides: 6. Germline CDR1 is LNHDA and CDR2 is SQIVND (reference sequence). In the authors' methods: Scientists estimated how many nucleated cells there were by amplifying reference gene primers. The data were produced by immunoSEQ multiplex PCR, yet TCRdb's version contains in-frame clones alone and is incomplete. D and trimming come from the DNA, and the V and J calls and clone size come from that table. The repertoire has 200,000 to 300,000 clones, roughly 87% of them found once; the top ten carry roughly 7%.

The TCR sequence derives from a man between 60 and 70 years old who had recovered from COVID-19. The specimen sequenced was peripheral blood. The chain recombines TRBV19 with TRBJ1-4, with 8 bases aligning to TRBD1. The CDR3 loop is CASNYRTGTNEKLFF. CDR3 in DNA: TGTGCCAGTAATTATCGGACAGGGACTAATGAAAAACTGTTTTTT.